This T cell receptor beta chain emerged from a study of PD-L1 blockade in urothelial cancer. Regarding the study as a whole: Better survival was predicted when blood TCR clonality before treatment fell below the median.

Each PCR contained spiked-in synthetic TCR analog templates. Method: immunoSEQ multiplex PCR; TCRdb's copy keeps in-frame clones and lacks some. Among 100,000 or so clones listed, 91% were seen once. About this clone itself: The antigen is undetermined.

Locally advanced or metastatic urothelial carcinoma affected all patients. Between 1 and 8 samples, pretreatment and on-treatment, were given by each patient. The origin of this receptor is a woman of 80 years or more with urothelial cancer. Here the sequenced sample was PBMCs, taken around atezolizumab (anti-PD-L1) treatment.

The CDR3 DNA is TGTGCCAGCGGGGTAGCGGGGCATATCCAAGAGACCCAGTACTTC. Translation gives CASGVAGHIQETQYF. The chain uses TRBV6-5 and TRBJ2-5; TRBD2 matches at 8 bases. Germline lookup yields CDR1 MNHEY and CDR2 SVGAGI. The ends lost 8 bases at V and 1 base at J; junction bases unmatched: 9. CDR3 length: 15 residues.